These T cell receptor beta chains were read from a single sample in a study of T-cell memory formation after mild COVID-19. TCRdb called the 5' RACE reads again in MiXCR, with one record for every CDR3 protein. The sample holds 200,000 or so distinct CDR3 sequences, 7.5% to 10% seen once. The sample taken for sequencing was PBMCs or a T cell subset sorted from them (not recorded which). These receptors originate from a man younger than 35 who had mild COVID-19 (a few samples of this study predate the infection). Cell type and time point are not known. CDR3s leave out the opening cysteine and the closing phenylalanine or tryptophan.

cdr3_aa j_call v_call
ASSQDPGTAEQF TRBJ2-1 TRBV4-2
ASSYSGGDNYGYT TRBJ1-2 TRBV6-5
ASSEYSPTSGNQETQY TRBJ2-5 TRBV25-1
SARDGAGLEQF TRBJ2-1 TRBV20-1
ASPLENFWGVEKLF TRBJ1-4 TRBV5-8
ASSLRTGTGYT TRBJ1-2 TRBV6-5
ASRQKAGMGNYGYT TRBJ1-2 TRBV5-1
ASSLGPGADTEAF TRBJ1-1 TRBV7-6
ASSQPQFSGANVLT TRBJ2-6 TRBV4-1
ASSWGGNTEAF TRBJ1-1 TRBV7-9
ASSFGATRNREIHQPQH TRBJ1-5 TRBV5-5
ASSYSGPGSGNTIY TRBJ1-3 TRBV6-5
ASRQGGGGPDEQF TRBJ2-1 TRBV5-1
ASIRQGGGYT TRBJ1-2 TRBV7-2
ASRLGTVNEKLF TRBJ1-4 TRBV5-1
ASSFRRGNQPQH TRBJ1-5 TRBV12-3/TRBV12-4
ASRTTAGLYNEQF TRBJ2-1 TRBV6-5
ASSYSGRGQGKNIQY TRBJ2-4 TRBV6-5
ATQGESNQPQH TRBJ1-5 TRBV2
ATSTTGETEAF TRBJ1-1 TRBV15
AISQQGGITQPQH TRBJ1-5 TRBV6-6
ASRHGGARTDTQY TRBJ2-3 TRBV7-2
ASSIFYRGNYGYT TRBJ1-2 TRBV19
ASSQDRVRVPHLF TRBJ2-2 TRBV4-3
AIKASSGANVLT TRBJ2-6 TRBV10-3
ASSWGDLEAF TRBJ1-1 TRBV7-2
ASQADQETQY TRBJ2-5 TRBV2
SAERQGYGYT TRBJ1-2 TRBV20-1
ASSPNTGNNQPQH TRBJ1-5 TRBV7-2